One and the same sample provided the 23 T cell receptor beta chains below, sequenced in a study of cytotoxic CD8 clonotypes in ibrutinib-treated CLL. Libraries were prepared by immunoSEQ multiplex PCR; TCRdb keeps only in-frame clonotypes and omits some of them. The profile covers about 50,000 clones, with 50% to 65% appearing a single time and 20% to 30% taken by the ten largest. The material sequenced was PBMCs, taken at disease progression, from a patient treated with ibrutinib. These receptors were obtained from a human donor with chronic lymphocytic leukemia.

The rearrangement uses TRBV5-5 and TRBJ2-7; D call uncertain. This CDR3 region has 14 residues. Trimming pared 4 bases from V and 6 bases from J, leaving 17 bases between. Per germline, CDR1 SGHKS and CDR2 YYEKEE (reference sequence). CDR3 in amino acids: CASSLKDTSREQYF. The CDR3 DNA follows: TGTGCCAGCAGCCTTAAAGATACGAGCCGCGAGCAGTACTTC.

J is TRBJ2-6 and V is TRBV18; no clear D gene. Per the germline V gene, CDR1 is KGHSH and CDR2 is LQKENI. CDR3 length equals 15 residues. Trimming removed 4 bases from V and 0 bases from J, with 7 bases in between. The CDR3 reads CASSRESSGANVLTF. The CDR3 nucleotides are TGTGCCAGCTCACGAGAGAGCTCTGGGGCCAACGTCCTGACTTTC.

This clone appeared a few times. The chain joins TRBV9 to TRBJ1-2; tentative D call: TRBD1 (5 bases). CDR3 size: 16 residues. The V gene's germline CDR1 is SGDLS and CDR2 YYNGEE. Trimming cost V 4 bases and J 2 bases, with 18 bases left between them. DNA for the CDR3: TGTGCCAGCAGCCCCGACCCCCAGGGCGTGAACTATGGCTACACCTTC. Protein: CASSPDPQGVNYGYTF.

On this clone itself: One junction end disagrees with the germline gene, perhaps due to a read error. The chain links TRBV7-7 to TRBJ2-5; weak D call: TRBD2 (6 bases). The CDR3 totals 14 residues. Germline lookup yields CDR1 SSHAT and CDR2 FNYEAQ (reference sequence). CDR3 DNA: TGTGCTAGCAGCTTATTTGGGACTGAAGAGACCCAGTACTTC. Protein product: CASSLFGTEETQYF.

The table lists this clone with a few counts. This chain uses TRBV2 with TRBJ1-2; 7 positions agree with TRBD1. From germline, CDR1 is SNHLY and CDR2 FYNNEI. The CDR3 is 14 residues long. J gave up 4 bases and V 2 bases, and 4 bases lay outside the gene matches. CDR3 DNA: TGTGCCAGCAGTGAACAGGCAGGGGGCTATGGCTACACCTTC. This translates into CASSEQAGGYGYTF.

This chain uses TRBV7-9 with TRBJ2-3, with D perhaps matching TRBD1 (6 bases). Trimming removed 0 bases at V and 2 bases at J, with 15 bases between. In germline, CDR1 is SEHNR, CDR2 FQNEAQ (reference sequence). The CDR3 is made up of 17 amino acids. CDR3 nucleotides: TGTGCCAGCAGCTTAGCCGGACAGTTGACGATCACAGATACGCAGTATTTT. The encoded protein is CASSLAGQLTITDTQYF.

The V call is TRBV7-9, the J call TRBJ2-7; 7 bases are a match to TRBD1. Trimming removed 5 bases from V and 9 bases from J; junction bases left unmatched: 7. The CDR3 runs to 12 residues. Germline values: CDR1 SEHNR, CDR2 FQNEAQ (reference sequence). The CDR3 here is CASSDTGAGQYF. The CDR3 DNA is TGTGCCAGCAGCGATACAGGGGCTGGGCAGTACTTC.

As to this clone: A read error may produce the germline difference seen at one junction end. The rearrangement links TRBV9 to TRBJ2-7; possible D gene TRBD1, 6 bases. Looked up from germline, CDR1 is SGDLS and CDR2 is YYNGEE. The CDR3 length is 11 residues. This CDR3 reads CASSVADSPNF. The CDR3 DNA reads as TGTGCCAGCAGCGTAGCGGACAGTCCTAACTTC.

This chain uses TRBV5-6 with TRBJ2-7; 11 bases line up with TRBD2. The CDR3 has 18 amino acids. The V gene end was trimmed by 0 bases and the J gene end by 0 bases; junction bases not matched to a gene: 8. Germline CDR1 SGHDT, CDR2 YYEEEE. Here the CDR3 reads CASSLGRLAGFLSYEQYF. The CDR3 DNA follows: TGTGCCAGCAGCTTGGGTAGACTAGCGGGATTTCTCTCCTACGAGCAGTACTTC. The entire variable domain, with the rest obtained from reference TRBV5-6 and TRBJ2-7, is as follows: DAGVTQSPTHLIKTRGQQVTLRCSPKSGHDTVSWYQQALGQGPQFIFQYYEEEERQRGNFPDRFSGHQFPNYSSELNVNALLLGDSALYLCASSLGRLAGFLSYEQYFGPGTRLTVT.

This chain joins TRBV7-9 and TRBJ2-2, with D possibly TRBD2 on 7 matching bases. The CDR3 runs 13 residues. Germline V gene sequence: CDR1 SEHNR, CDR2 FQNEAQ (reference sequence). The CDR3 DNA follows: TGTGCGAAGCGGGAAGGGGGCACCGGGGAGCTGTTTTTT. Amino acid sequence: CAKREGGTGELFF.

CDR3 loop: CASSLSGIASEQYF. DNA of the CDR3: TGTGCCAGCAGTTTATCGGGGATCGCTAGCGAGCAGTACTTC. V is TRBV27 and J is TRBJ2-7; D ambiguous. CDR3 length equals 14 residues. Germline V gene sequence: CDR1 MNHEY, CDR2 SMNVEV (reference sequence). V lost 0 bases to trimming and J lost 6 bases, with 12 bases between them.

V gene TRBV19 combines with J gene TRBJ1-4, with 10 positions matching TRBD1. Germline-derived CDR1 and CDR2 are LNHDA and SQIVND (reference sequence). The CDR3 sequence is 14 residues long. J was trimmed by 10 bases and V by 5 bases; bases with no gene match: 7. DNA for the CDR3: TGTGCCAGTAGTCCGGGACAGGGGACATCAAAACTGTTTTTT. Protein sequence: CASSPGQGTSKLFF.

This clone was observed at least ten times. The genes are TRBV2 and TRBJ2-7; D gene unclear. V lost 6 bases and J 1 base, leaving 13 bases between the germline ends. The CDR3 extends over 14 amino acids. CDR1 SNHLY and CDR2 FYNNEI come from the germline V gene. The CDR3 protein is CASSLETGSYEQYF. In DNA form, the CDR3 reads TGTGCCAGCAGCCTTGAGACGGGTTCCTACGAGCAGTACTTC.

The V and J genes are TRBV27 and TRBJ2-6; possible D gene TRBD2, 6 bases. Germline assignment: CDR1 MNHEY and CDR2 SMNVEV (reference sequence). V dropped 2 bases and J dropped 0 bases, with 8 bases sitting between them. The CDR3 spans 16 residues. The DNA for the CDR3 is TGTGCCAGCAGTTTAGTGGGAGGCTCTGGGGCCAACGTCCTGACTTTC. It is translated as CASSLVGGSGANVLTF. Filled out from reference TRBV27 and TRBJ2-6, the complete variable domain reads EAQVTQNPRYLITVTGKKLTVTCSQNMNHEYMSWYRQDPGLGLRQIYYSMNVEVTDKGDVPEGYKVSRKEKRNFPLILESPSPNQTSLYFCASSLVGGSGANVLTFGAGSRLTVL.

Only a few counts were recorded for this clone. V gene TRBV9 combines with J gene TRBJ2-3; unclear D gene. The CDR3 covers 15 residues. Trimming shortened V by 0 bases and J by 4 bases, and 12 bases separated the two germline ends. Germline V gives CDR1 SGDLS, CDR2 YYNGEE. The CDR3 loop is CASSVDDLGADTQYF. CDR3 bases: TGTGCCAGCAGCGTAGATGACTTAGGTGCAGATACGCAGTATTTT. Filled out from reference TRBV9 and TRBJ2-3, the complete variable domain reads DSGVTQTPKHLITATGQRVTLRCSPRSGDLSVYWYQQSLDQGLQFLIQYYNGEERAKGNILERFSAQQFPDLHSELNLSSLELGDSALYFCASSVDDLGADTQYFGPGTRLTVL.

The chain's CDR3 is CASREGLDGADEQFF. DNA for the CDR3: TGCGCCAGCAGGGAGGGACTAGATGGGGCCGATGAGCAGTTCTTC. The chain links TRBV10-2 to TRBJ2-1; 8 bases agree with TRBD2. The V segment lost 6 bases and the J segment 8 bases; nucleotides outside the gene matches: 12. Germline V lookup: CDR1 WSHSY, CDR2 SAAADI. The CDR3 covers 15 residues.

This clone has only a few counts. The CDR3 region has the DNA TGTGCCAGTAGTACGACAGTCGGATCGGAGACCCAGTACTTC. The encoded protein is CASSTTVGSETQYF. This chain uses TRBV19 with TRBJ2-5, with a tentative D call TRBD1 (5 bases). Trimming pared 4 bases from V and 5 bases from J, leaving 14 bases between. CDR3 length: 14 amino acids. Germline V lookup: CDR1 LNHDA, CDR2 SQIVND (reference sequence). The full variable domain, in which reference TRBV19 and TRBJ2-5 provide the parts outside the CDR3, is DGGITQSPKYLFRKEGQNVTLSCEQNLNHDAMYWYRQDPGQGLRLIYYSQIVNDFQKGDIAEGYSVSREKKESFPLTVTSAQKNPTAFYLCASSTTVGSETQYFGPGTRLLVL.

V is TRBV5-1 and J is TRBJ1-3; D perhaps matches TRBD1 (5 bases). Germline loops: CDR1 SGHRS, CDR2 YFSETQ. This CDR3 has 16 amino acids. The V end lost 4 bases, the J end lost 0 bases, and 14 bases lay between the germline ends. The CDR3 DNA sequence: TGCGCCAGCAGCCCCTCGGGACTGCCCTCTGGAAACACCATATATTTT. It specifies CASSPSGLPSGNTIYF.

V gene TRBV7-9 combines with J gene TRBJ1-3; D is unresolved. The CDR3 is 13 amino acids. Germline CDR1 SEHNR, CDR2 FQNEAQ (reference sequence). The ends were cut back, 7 bases at V and 2 bases at J, with 9 bases in the middle. This CDR3 is CASTESTGNTIYF. The CDR3 DNA is TGTGCCAGCACCGAGTCCACTGGAAACACCATATATTTT.

V and J are TRBV7-9 and TRBJ1-1; D call uncertain. Per germline, CDR1 SEHNR and CDR2 FQNEAQ (reference sequence). The CDR3 sequence is 14 residues long. Trimming left V 1 base short and J 1 base short, with 7 bases between. The DNA for the CDR3 is TGTGCCAGCAGCTTAGACAGTTGGAACACTGAAGCTTTCTTT. Its protein product is CASSLDSWNTEAFF.

The chain couples TRBV4-1 to TRBJ1-5; D uncertain. Trimming cost V 2 bases and J 2 bases, with 10 bases left between them. The CDR3 spans 15 residues. Germline V gives CDR1 MGHRA, CDR2 YSYEKL. The CDR3 DNA follows: TGCGCCAGCAGCCAAATATCGGGAGGCAATCAGCCCCAGCATTTT. Translating gives CASSQISGGNQPQHF.

This clone has just a few counts. The chain has TRBV7-2 and TRBJ1-2; D is uncertain. The CDR3 loop spans 17 amino acids. The ends were cut back, 1 base at V and 2 bases at J, with 17 bases in the middle. The germline V gene encodes CDR1 SGHTA and CDR2 FQGNSA. The CDR3 coding sequence is TGTGCCAGCAGCTTAGACTTAGGGTCACCGTGGAACTATGGCTACACCTTC. This codes for CASSLDLGSPWNYGYTF. Based on the CDR3 plus reference TRBV7-2 and TRBJ1-2, the full variable domain is GAGVSQSPSNKVTEKGKDVELRCDPISGHTALYWYRQSLGQGLEFLIYFQGNSAPDKSGLPSDRFSAERTGGSVSTLTIQRTQQEDSAVYLCASSLDLGSPWNYGYTFGSGTRLTVV.

J is TRBJ2-7 and V is TRBV5-3; D gene ambiguous. TRBV5-3 is noted as an ORF with a role that remains uncertain. Trimming stripped 2 bases from V and 0 bases from J, with 12 bases between. The CDR3 sequence is 15 residues long. The CDR3 here is CARSFCTDHSYEQYF. The CDR3 DNA reads as TGTGCCAGAAGCTTTTGTACGGACCACTCCTACGAGCAGTACTTC.